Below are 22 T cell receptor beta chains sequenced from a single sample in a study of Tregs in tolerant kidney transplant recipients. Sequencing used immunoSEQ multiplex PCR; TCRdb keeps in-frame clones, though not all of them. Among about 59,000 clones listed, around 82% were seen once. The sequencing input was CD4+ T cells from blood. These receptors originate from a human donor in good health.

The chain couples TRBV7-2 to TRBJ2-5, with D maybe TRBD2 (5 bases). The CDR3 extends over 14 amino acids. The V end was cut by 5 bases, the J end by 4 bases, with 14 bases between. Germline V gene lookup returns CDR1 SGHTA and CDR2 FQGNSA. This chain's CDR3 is CASSADPRGETQYF. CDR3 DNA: TGTGCCAGCAGCGCCGACCCCCGGGGAGAGACCCAGTACTTC.

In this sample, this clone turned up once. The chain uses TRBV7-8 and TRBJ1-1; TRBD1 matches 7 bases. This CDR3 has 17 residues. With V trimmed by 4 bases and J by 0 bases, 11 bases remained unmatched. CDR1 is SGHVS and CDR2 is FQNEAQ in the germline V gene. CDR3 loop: CASSSDRDRILNTEAFF. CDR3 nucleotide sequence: TGTGCCAGCAGCTCAGACCGGGACAGAATTCTGAACACTGAAGCTTTCTTT.

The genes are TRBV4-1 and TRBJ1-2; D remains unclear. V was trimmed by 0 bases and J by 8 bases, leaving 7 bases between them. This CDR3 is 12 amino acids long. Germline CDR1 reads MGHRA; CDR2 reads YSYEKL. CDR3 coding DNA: TGCGCCAGCAGCCAAGATATGAAGGGCTACACCTTC. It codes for CASSQDMKGYTF.

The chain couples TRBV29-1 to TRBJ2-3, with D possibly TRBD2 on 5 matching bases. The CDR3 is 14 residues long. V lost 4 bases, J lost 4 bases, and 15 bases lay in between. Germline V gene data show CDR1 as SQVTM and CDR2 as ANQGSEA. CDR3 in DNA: TGCAGCGTTGGAGGACTGCTGGGCCCAGATACGCAGTATTTT. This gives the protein CSVGGLLGPDTQYF.

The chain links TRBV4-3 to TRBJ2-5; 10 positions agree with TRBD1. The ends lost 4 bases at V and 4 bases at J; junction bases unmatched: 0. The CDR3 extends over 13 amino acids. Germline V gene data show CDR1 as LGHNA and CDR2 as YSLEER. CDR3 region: CASSRTGGETQYF. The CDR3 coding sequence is TGCGCCAGCAGCCGGACAGGGGGAGAGACCCAGTACTTC.

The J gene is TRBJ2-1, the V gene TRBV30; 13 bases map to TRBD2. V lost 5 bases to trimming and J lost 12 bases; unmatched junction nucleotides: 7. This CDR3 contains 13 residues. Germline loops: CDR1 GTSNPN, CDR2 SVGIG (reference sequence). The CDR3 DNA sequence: TGTGCCTGGGTAGGACTAGCGGGAGTTGGGCAGTTCTTC. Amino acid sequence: CAWVGLAGVGQFF.

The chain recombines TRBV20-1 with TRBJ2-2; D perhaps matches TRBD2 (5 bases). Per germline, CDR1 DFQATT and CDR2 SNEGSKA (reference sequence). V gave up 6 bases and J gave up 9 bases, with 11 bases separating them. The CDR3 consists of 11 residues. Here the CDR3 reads CSATEGWELFF. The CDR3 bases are TGCAGTGCAACCGAGGGCTGGGAGCTGTTTTTT.

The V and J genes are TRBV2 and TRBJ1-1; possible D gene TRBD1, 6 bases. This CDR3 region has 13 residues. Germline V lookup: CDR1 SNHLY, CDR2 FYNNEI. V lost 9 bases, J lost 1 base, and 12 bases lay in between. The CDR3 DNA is TGTGCCAGTACAGGGCAACGGAACACTGAAGCTTTCTTT. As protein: CASTGQRNTEAFF.

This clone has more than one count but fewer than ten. The CDR3 is CASTLRTSWNEQFF. CDR3 bases: TGTGCCAGCACCCTGCGGACTAGTTGGAATGAGCAGTTCTTC. The chain recombines TRBV11-2 with TRBJ2-1, with TRBD2 matching over 7 bases. V dropped 7 bases and J dropped 7; count of bases not matched to a gene: 10. CDR1 is SGHAT, CDR2 FQNNGV, per germline. The CDR3 consists of 14 residues.

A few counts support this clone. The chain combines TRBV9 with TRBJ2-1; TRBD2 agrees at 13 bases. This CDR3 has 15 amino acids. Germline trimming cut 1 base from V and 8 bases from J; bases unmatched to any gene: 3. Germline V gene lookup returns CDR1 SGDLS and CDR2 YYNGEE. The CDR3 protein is CASSVITSGRDEQFF. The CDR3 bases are TGTGCCAGCAGCGTAATTACTAGCGGGAGGGATGAGCAGTTCTTC.

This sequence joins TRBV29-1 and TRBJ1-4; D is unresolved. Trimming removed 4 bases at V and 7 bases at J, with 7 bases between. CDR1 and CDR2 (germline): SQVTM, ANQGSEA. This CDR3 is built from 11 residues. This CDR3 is CSVVLSEKLFF. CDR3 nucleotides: TGCAGCGTTGTGCTCTCTGAAAAACTGTTTTTT.

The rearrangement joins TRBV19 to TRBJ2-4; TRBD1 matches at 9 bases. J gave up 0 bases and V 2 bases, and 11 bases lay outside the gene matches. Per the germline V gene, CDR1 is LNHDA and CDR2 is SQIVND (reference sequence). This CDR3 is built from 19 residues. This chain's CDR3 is CASSIRPGTGKLAKNIQYF. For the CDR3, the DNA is TGTGCCAGTAGTATACGTCCCGGGACAGGGAAACTAGCCAAAAACATTCAGTACTTC.

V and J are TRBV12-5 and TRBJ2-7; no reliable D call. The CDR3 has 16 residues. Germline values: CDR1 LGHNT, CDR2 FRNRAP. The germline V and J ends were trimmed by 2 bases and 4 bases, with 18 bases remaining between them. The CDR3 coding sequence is TGTGCTAGTGGTTTGTCCGCCGGGCAGGTTAGGTACGAGCAGTACTTC. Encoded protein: CASGLSAGQVRYEQYF. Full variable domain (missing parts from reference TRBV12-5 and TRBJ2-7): DARVTQTPRHKVTEMGQEVTMRCQPILGHNTVFWYRQTMMQGLELLAYFRNRAPLDDSGMPKDRFSAEMPDATLATLKIQPSEPRDSAVYFCASGLSAGQVRYEQYFGPGTRLTVT.

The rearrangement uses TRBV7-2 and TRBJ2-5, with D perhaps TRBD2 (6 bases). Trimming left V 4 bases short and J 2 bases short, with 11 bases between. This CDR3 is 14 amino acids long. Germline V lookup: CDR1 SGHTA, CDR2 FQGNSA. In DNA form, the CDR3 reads TGTGCCAGCAGCTCCCTTGGGGGGCAAGAGACCCAGTACTTC. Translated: CASSSLGGQETQYF.

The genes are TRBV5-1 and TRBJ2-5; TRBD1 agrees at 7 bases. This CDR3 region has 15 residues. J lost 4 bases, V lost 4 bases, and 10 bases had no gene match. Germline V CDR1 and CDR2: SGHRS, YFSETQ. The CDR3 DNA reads TGCGCCAGCAGCAAAACAGGGGCCCCCCTAGAGACCCAGTACTTC. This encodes CASSKTGAPLETQYF.

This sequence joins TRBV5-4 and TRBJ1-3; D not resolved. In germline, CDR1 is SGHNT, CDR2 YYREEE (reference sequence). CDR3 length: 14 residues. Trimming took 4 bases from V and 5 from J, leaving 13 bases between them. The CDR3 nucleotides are TGTGCCAGCAGCGATCGAAATGAGCGAAACACCATATATTTT. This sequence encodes CASSDRNERNTIYF.

In DNA form, the CDR3 reads TGTGCCAGCACCGATCACGGGGGAGCGGGCACTGAAGCTTTCTTT. This sequence encodes CASTDHGGAGTEAFF. This chain uses TRBV11-3 with TRBJ1-1, with a weak D call TRBD1 (5 bases). The germline V gene has CDR1 SGHNT and CDR2 YENEEA. The CDR3 contains 15 residues. Trimming stripped 7 bases from V and 4 bases from J, with 19 bases between.

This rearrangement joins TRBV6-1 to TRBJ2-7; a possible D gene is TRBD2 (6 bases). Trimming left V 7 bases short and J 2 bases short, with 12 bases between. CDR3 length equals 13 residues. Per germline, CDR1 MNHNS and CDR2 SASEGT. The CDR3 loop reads CASTRGTAYEQYF. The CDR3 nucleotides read TGTGCCAGCACGCGCGGGACCGCCTACGAGCAGTACTTC.

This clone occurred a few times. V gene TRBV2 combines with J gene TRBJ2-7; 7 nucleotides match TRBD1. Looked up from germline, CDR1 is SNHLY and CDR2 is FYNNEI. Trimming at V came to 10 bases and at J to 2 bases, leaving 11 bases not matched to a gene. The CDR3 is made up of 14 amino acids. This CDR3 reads CATSVDRIAYEQYF. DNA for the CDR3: TGTGCCACTTCGGTGGACAGGATAGCCTACGAGCAGTACTTC.

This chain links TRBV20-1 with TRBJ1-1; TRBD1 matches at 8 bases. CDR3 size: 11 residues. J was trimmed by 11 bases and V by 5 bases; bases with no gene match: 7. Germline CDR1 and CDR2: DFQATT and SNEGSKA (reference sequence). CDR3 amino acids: CSAGGTGMAFF. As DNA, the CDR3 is TGCAGTGCTGGAGGGACAGGTATGGCTTTCTTT.

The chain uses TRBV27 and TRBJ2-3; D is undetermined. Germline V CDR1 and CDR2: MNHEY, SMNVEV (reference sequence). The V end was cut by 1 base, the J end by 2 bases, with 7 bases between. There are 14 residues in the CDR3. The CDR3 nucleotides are TGTGCCAGCAGTTTATTCTCCGACACAGATACGCAGTATTTT. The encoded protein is CASSLFSDTDTQYF.

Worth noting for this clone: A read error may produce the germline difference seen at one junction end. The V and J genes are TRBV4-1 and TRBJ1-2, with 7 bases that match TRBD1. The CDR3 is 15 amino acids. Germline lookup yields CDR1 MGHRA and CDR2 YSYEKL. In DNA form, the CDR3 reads TGCGCCAGCAGCGAAGAGGGGGCACGAGGCTATGGCTACACCTTC. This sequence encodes CASSEEGARGYGYTF.